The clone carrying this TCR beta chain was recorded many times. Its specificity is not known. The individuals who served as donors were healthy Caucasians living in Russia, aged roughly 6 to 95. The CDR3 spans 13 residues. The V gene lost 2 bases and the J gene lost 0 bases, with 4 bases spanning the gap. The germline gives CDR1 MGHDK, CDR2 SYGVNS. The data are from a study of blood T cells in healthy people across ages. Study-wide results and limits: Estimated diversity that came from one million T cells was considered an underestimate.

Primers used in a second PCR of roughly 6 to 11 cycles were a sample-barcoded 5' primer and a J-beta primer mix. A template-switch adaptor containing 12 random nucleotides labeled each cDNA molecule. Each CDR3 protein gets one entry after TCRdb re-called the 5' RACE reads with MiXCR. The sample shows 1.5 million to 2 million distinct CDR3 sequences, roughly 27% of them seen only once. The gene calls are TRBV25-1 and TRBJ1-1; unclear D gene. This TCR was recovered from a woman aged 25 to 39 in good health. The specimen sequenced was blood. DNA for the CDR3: TGTGCCAGCAGTGAAGTGTTGAACACTGAAGCTTTCTTT. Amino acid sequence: CASSEVLNTEAFF.